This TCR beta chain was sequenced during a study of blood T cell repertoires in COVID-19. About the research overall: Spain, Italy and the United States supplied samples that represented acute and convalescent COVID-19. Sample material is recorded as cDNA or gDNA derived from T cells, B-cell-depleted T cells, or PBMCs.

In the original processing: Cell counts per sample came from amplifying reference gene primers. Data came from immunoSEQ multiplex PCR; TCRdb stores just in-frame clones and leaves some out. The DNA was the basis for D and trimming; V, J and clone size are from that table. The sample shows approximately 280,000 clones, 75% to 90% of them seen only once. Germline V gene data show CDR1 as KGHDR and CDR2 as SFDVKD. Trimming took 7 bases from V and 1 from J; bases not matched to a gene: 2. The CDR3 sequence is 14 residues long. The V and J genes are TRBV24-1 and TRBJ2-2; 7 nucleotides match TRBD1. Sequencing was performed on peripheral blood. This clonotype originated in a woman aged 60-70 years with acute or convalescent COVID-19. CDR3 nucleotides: TGTGCCACCAGCACAGGGGTGAACACCGGGGAGCTGTTTTTT. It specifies CATSTGVNTGELFF.